The clone carrying this T cell receptor (beta chain) was counted a few times. Its antigen is not known. The data derive from a study of T-cell memory formation after mild COVID-19. Overall study results and limits: Among CD4+ contracting clones, most were CM and EM, and CD8+ ones EMRA. That cross-reactive memory joined was suggested by some responding clones appearing in pre-infection memory. Whether second-wave clones peaking at day 37 were SARS-CoV-2 specific went unconfirmed.

Constant-segment primers served in 5'RACE that generated TCR alpha and TCR beta cDNA libraries bearing sample barcodes and UMIs. MiXCR was run by TCRdb on the 5' RACE reads, yielding one entry per CDR3 protein. This table has nearly 350,000 distinct CDR3 sequences, approximately 13% appearing once. The CDR3 extends over 17 amino acids. The J segment lost 6 bases and the V segment lost 6 bases, leaving 13 bases of the junction unmatched. The TCR was taken from a man aged 18 to 30 who had mild COVID-19 (a few samples of this study predate the infection). Cell type and time point are not known. What was sequenced was PBMCs or a T cell subset sorted from them (not recorded which). This rearrangement joins TRBV12-3 or TRBV12-4 to TRBJ2-1; the match to TRBD2 covers 11 bases. The CDR3 is CASSLSRPGTSGNEQFF. The CDR3, as DNA: TGTGCCAGCAGCCTATCGCGACCCGGGACTAGCGGCAATGAGCAGTTCTTC.